This T cell receptor beta chain was identified in a study of blood T cell repertoires in COVID-19. Some clones are missing from TCRdb's copy, which holds only in-frame ones; the method was immunoSEQ multiplex PCR. The sample comprises a few hundred thousand clones, approximately 86% of which are singletons, and about 7.1% rests with the top ten. The CDR3 extends over 13 amino acids. Trimming took off 1 base at V and 6 bases at J, with 7 bases between the two ends. Germline CDR1 and CDR2: SEHNR and FQNEAQ (reference sequence). The specimen sequenced was peripheral blood. The rearrangement uses TRBV7-9 and TRBJ2-1, with no clear D. The origin of this receptor is a woman aged 55 to 70 with COVID-19, enrolled during active disease. The CDR3: CASSLDPVNEQFF. Written as DNA, the CDR3 is TGTGCCAGCAGCTTAGATCCGGTCAATGAGCAGTTCTTC.